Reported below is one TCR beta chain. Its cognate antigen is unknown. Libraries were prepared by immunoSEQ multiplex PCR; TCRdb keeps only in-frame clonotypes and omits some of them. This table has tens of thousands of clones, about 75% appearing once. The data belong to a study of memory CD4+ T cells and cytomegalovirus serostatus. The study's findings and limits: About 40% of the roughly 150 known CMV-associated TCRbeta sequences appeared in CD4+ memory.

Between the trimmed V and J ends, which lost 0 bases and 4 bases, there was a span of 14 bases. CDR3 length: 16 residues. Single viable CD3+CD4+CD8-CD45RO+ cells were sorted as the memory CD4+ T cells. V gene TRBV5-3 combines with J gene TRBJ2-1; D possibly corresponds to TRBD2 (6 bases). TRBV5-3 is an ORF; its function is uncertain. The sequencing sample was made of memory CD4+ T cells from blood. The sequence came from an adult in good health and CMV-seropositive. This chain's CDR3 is CARSLGGASPYNEQFF. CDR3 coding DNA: TGTGCCAGAAGCTTGGGCGGGGCATCCCCTTACAATGAGCAGTTCTTC.